This T cell receptor beta chain was recorded in a study of T cells in Graves' hyperthyroidism and ophthalmopathy. This clonotype was observed at least ten times. V was clipped by 2 bases and J by 5 bases; unmatched bases: 9. The germline gives CDR1 SNHLY, CDR2 FYNNEI. This CDR3 is built from 15 residues. The study excluded patients with uncontrolled infection, other autoimmune disease, pregnancy or lactation. TCR beta CDR3 regions were amplified from RNA transcripts. First-round RT-PCR of the TCR CDR3 relied on the HTBI primer set. TCRdb reprocessed the multiplex PCR reads via MiXCR and lists one record per CDR3 protein. The sample records about 700,000 distinct CDR3 sequences, about 14% being singletons.

The genes are TRBV2 and TRBJ2-7; 7 nucleotides match TRBD2. The receptor was isolated from a young woman with Graves' hyperthyroidism. Specimen: blood. This CDR3 is CASSEPAGVSNEQYF. The CDR3 DNA reads TGTGCCAGCAGTGAACCCGCGGGGGTCAGCAACGAGCAGTACTTC. The full variable domain, with the rest looked up from reference TRBV2 and TRBJ2-7, is EPEVTQTPSHQVTQMGQEVILRCVPISNHLYFYWYRQILGQKVEFLVSFYNNEISEKSEIFDDQFSVERPDGSNFTLKIRSTKLEDSAMYFCASSEPAGVSNEQYFGPGTRLTVT.